The 20 T cell receptor beta chains below come from one sample, sequenced in a study of post-analysis software for immune sequencing data. Findings of the study overall: TRBV5-6, TRBV5-1 and TRBV20-1 belonged to a set of roughly 5 TRBV segments that were more frequent in patients than controls.

Presence of unique molecular identifiers characterized the TCR beta cDNA libraries. TCRdb processed the PCR reads anew with MiXCR; each CDR3 protein has one entry. The repertoire holds more than 500,000 distinct CDR3 sequences, with less than 40% as singletons. These receptors are not linked to any known antigen. The sample consisted of blood. All receptors derive from a girl aged 2-17 years with multiple sclerosis.

Only a few counts were recorded for this clonotype. The chain has TRBV2 and TRBJ1-6; D unclear. CDR3 size: 13 residues. Looked up from germline, CDR1 is SNHLY and CDR2 is FYNNEI. V gave up 3 bases and J gave up 8 bases, with 8 bases separating them. The CDR3 coding sequence is TGTGCCAGCAGTGACAATACCCATTCACCCCTCCACTTT. The encoded protein is CASSDNTHSPLHF.

Many counts were recorded for this clonotype. The V and J genes are TRBV6-5 and TRBJ1-5; 7 bases map to TRBD1. The CDR3 runs 14 residues. Trimming removed 5 bases from V and 0 bases from J; junction bases left unmatched: 1. Germline V gene sequence: CDR1 MNHEY, CDR2 SVGAGI. In DNA form, the CDR3 reads TGTGCCAGCAGTCGGGACAGTAGCAATCAGCCCCAGCATTTT. Translated: CASSRDSSNQPQHF.

This chain links TRBV20-1 with TRBJ2-5, with D possibly being TRBD1 (5 bases). V was clipped by 4 bases and J by 4 bases, with 19 bases between them. The CDR3 runs to 15 residues. Germline V gene sequence: CDR1 DFQATT, CDR2 SNEGSKA (reference sequence). The chain's CDR3 is CSATLASGRTETQYF. In DNA, the CDR3 is TGCAGTGCTACCTTAGCCTCAGGGCGTACAGAGACCCAGTACTTC.

This clonotype has a handful of counts. CDR3 loop: CSARKGRGYTF. The DNA for the CDR3 is TGCAGTGCGAGGAAGGGCCGGGGCTACACCTTC. The genes are TRBV20-1 and TRBJ1-2, with D hard to call. Per the germline V gene, CDR1 is DFQATT and CDR2 is SNEGSKA (reference sequence). The V end lost 6 bases, the J end lost 8 bases, and 13 bases lay between the germline ends. The CDR3 sequence is 11 residues long.

V gene TRBV9 combines with J gene TRBJ2-6; 7 bases line up with TRBD2. Trimming cost V 8 bases and J 0 bases; bases outside gene matches: 8. The CDR3 length is 16 residues. Germline V gene sequence: CDR1 SGDLS, CDR2 YYNGEE. The CDR3 DNA reads TGTGCCAGTAGAGGGGACTACAGCTCTGGGGCCAACGTCCTGACTTTC. This codes for CASRGDYSSGANVLTF.

The V gene is TRBV24-1, the J gene TRBJ1-2; D not certain. With 2 bases removed from V and 4 bases from J, the gap between germline ends came to 4 bases. This CDR3 has 12 amino acids. CDR1 is KGHDR and CDR2 is SFDVKD in the germline V gene. The CDR3 DNA reads as TGTGCCACCAGTGATTCTGGCTATGGCTACACCTTC. Its protein is CATSDSGYGYTF.

In DNA, the CDR3 is TGCAGTGCTAACCCTAGAGTCACAGATACGCAGTATTTT. Protein: CSANPRVTDTQYF. The chain links TRBV20-1 to TRBJ2-3; D is unclear. The CDR3 totals 13 residues. In germline, CDR1 is DFQATT, CDR2 SNEGSKA (reference sequence). The V end was cut by 4 bases, the J end by 2 bases, with 10 bases between.

This clonotype was seen at least ten times. The CDR3 loop is CASSQDRAVDIQYF. CDR3 nucleotides: TGCGCCAGCAGCCAAGATCGGGCAGTCGACATTCAGTACTTC. This chain links TRBV4-1 with TRBJ2-4; no firm D call. Germline lookup yields CDR1 MGHRA and CDR2 YSYEKL. Trimming took off 0 bases at V and 8 bases at J, with 11 bases between the two ends. The CDR3 totals 14 residues.

The chain uses TRBV18 and TRBJ2-1; D gene uncertain. Trimming took 5 bases from V and 0 from J, leaving 11 bases between them. This CDR3 region has 15 residues. CDR1 and CDR2 (germline): KGHSH, LQKENI. CDR3 nucleotides: TGTGCCAGCTCAAAGTCCGGGTCCTCCTACAATGAGCAGTTCTTC. It encodes CASSKSGSSYNEQFF.

The genes are TRBV5-1 and TRBJ2-7; D might be TRBD1 (5 bases). Trimming stripped 2 bases from V and 0 bases from J, with 9 bases between. Germline CDR1 SGHRS, CDR2 YFSETQ. There are 14 residues in the CDR3. The CDR3 DNA is TGCGCCAGCAGCTTAGACAGCCTCTCCTACGAGCAGTACTTC. It translates to CASSLDSLSYEQYF. The entire variable domain, with the rest obtained from reference TRBV5-1 and TRBJ2-7, is as follows: KAGVTQTPRYLIKTRGQQVTLSCSPISGHRSVSWYQQTPGQGLQFLFEYFSETQRNKGNFPGRFSGRQFSNSRSEMNVSTLELGDSALYLCASSLDSLSYEQYFGPGTRLTVT.

About this clonotype: A much larger clone lies one base from this, so it may be a read error. This sequence joins TRBV15 and TRBJ2-7; TRBD2 aligns across 7 bases. Per the germline V gene, CDR1 is LNHNV and CDR2 is YYDKDF (reference sequence). V lost 3 bases to trimming and J lost 0 bases; unmatched junction nucleotides: 8. This CDR3 spans 16 amino acids. The CDR3 nucleotides are TGTGCCACCAGCAGGGTGGGACTAACTTTCTCCTACGAGCAGTACTTC. It encodes CATSRVGLTFSYEQYF.

This clonotype was found a few times. The rearrangement links TRBV6-2 or TRBV6-3 to TRBJ2-5; 8 nucleotides agree with TRBD2. The germline V gene has CDR1 MNHEY and CDR2 SVGEGT. Germline trimming cut 6 bases from V and 3 bases from J; bases unmatched to any gene: 6. The CDR3 has 14 amino acids. CDR3 protein: CASRDPGGEETQYF. The CDR3, as DNA: TGTGCCAGCAGAGACCCCGGGGGGGAAGAGACCCAGTACTTC.

The rearrangement links TRBV3-1 to TRBJ2-7; 7 bases agree with TRBD1. The closer fit of TRBJ2-5 to the DNA end suggests the J call may be wrong. The CDR3 length is 14 residues. Germline values: CDR1 LGHDT, CDR2 YNNKEL (reference sequence). The CDR3 region is CASSQDTGDETQYF. The CDR3 bases are TGTGCCAGCAGCCAAGATACAGGGGATGAGACCCAGTACTTC.

J is TRBJ1-1 and V is TRBV18, with TRBD1 matching 7 bases. Trimming took 4 bases from V and 2 from J; bases not matched to a gene: 10. Germline V lookup: CDR1 KGHSH, CDR2 LQKENI. The CDR3 is 16 residues long. The CDR3 spells CASSQSPGTANTEAFF. In nucleotides, the CDR3 is TGTGCCAGCTCACAAAGCCCCGGGACAGCTAACACTGAAGCTTTCTTT. The variable domain in full, completed from reference TRBV18 and TRBJ1-1, reads NAGVMQNPRHLVRRRGQEARLRCSPMKGHSHVYWYRQLPEEGLKFMVYLQKENIIDESGMPKERFSAEFPKEGPSILRIQQVVRGDSAAYFCASSQSPGTANTEAFFGQGTRLTVV.

A few counts support this clonotype. This chain joins TRBV5-1 and TRBJ2-3, with 7 bases lining up with TRBD2. The CDR3 runs to 17 residues. Germline trimming cut 0 bases from V and 0 bases from J; bases unmatched to any gene: 7. Germline CDR1 SGHRS, CDR2 YFSETQ. The CDR3 loop reads CASSLGRPAGSTDTQYF. The CDR3 DNA reads TGCGCCAGCAGCTTGGGCCGGCCAGCGGGGAGCACAGATACGCAGTATTTT.

This clonotype showed up just a few times. This rearrangement joins TRBV6-5 to TRBJ1-4, with a weak D call TRBD1 (6 bases). The CDR3 consists of 16 residues. Looked up from germline, CDR1 is MNHEY and CDR2 is SVGAGI. V was cut by 0 bases and J by 8 bases, with 16 bases left in between. Here the CDR3 reads CASSYSRDTGEEKLFF. DNA for the CDR3: TGTGCCAGCAGTTACTCCCGGGACACGGGTGAAGAAAAACTGTTTTTT.

The sample holds a few counts of this clonotype. This chain uses TRBV9 with TRBJ2-4; 8 nucleotides line up with TRBD1. The J call may be incorrect, as the DNA end agrees better with TRBJ2-7. In germline, CDR1 is SGDLS, CDR2 YYNGEE. The CDR3 has 14 residues. The CDR3 is CASSLGQGGSEQYF. The DNA for the CDR3 is TGTGCCAGCAGCTTAGGACAGGGTGGCTCCGAGCAGTACTTC.

The chain links TRBV27 to TRBJ1-2; D is possibly TRBD1 (5 bases). This CDR3 has 13 residues. The V end lost 3 bases, the J end lost 4 bases, and 9 bases lay between the germline ends. The germline V gene has CDR1 MNHEY and CDR2 SMNVEV (reference sequence). The CDR3 reads CASSFAGTYGYTF. The CDR3 DNA reads TGTGCCAGCAGTTTTGCGGGGACCTATGGCTACACCTTC.

The chain couples TRBV5-1 to TRBJ2-7; 13 bases fit TRBD2. The CDR3 extends over 16 amino acids. CDR1 and CDR2 (germline): SGHRS, YFSETQ. J gave up 4 bases and V 6 bases, and 10 bases lay outside the gene matches. The CDR3 nucleotides read TGCGCCAGCATCATAGTACGGACTAGCGGGGGTTACGAGCAGTACTTC. This sequence encodes CASIIVRTSGGYEQYF. Looking up the rest from reference TRBV5-1 and TRBJ2-7 gives the full variable domain: KAGVTQTPRYLIKTRGQQVTLSCSPISGHRSVSWYQQTPGQGLQFLFEYFSETQRNKGNFPGRFSGRQFSNSRSEMNVSTLELGDSALYLCASIIVRTSGGYEQYFGPGTRLTVT.

As concerns this clonotype: An end of the junction does not agree with germline; a read error may underlie this. This chain uses TRBV5-5 with TRBJ2-5; TRBD1 agrees at 8 bases. This CDR3 contains 16 residues. Germline CDR1 SGHKS, CDR2 YYEKEE (reference sequence). DNA for the CDR3: TGTGCCAGCGGCTTGGGTGTGGGGACAGGTCAAGAGACCCAGTACTTC. Its protein is CASGLGVGTGQETQYF.